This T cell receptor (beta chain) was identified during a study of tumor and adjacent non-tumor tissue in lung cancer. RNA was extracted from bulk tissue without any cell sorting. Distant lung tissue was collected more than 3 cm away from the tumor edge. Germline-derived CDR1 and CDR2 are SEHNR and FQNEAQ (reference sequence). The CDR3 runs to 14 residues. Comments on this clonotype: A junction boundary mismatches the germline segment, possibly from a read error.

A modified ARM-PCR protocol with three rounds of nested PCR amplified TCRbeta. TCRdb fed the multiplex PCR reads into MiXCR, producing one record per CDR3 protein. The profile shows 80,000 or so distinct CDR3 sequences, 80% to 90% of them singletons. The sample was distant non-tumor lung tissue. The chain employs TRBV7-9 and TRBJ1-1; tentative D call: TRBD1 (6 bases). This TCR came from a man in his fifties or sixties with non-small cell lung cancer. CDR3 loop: CASSLAGGRTEAFF. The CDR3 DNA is TGTGCCAGCAGCTTAGCGGGGGGCCGGACTGAGGCTTTCTTT.